This T cell receptor (beta chain) was identified in a study of T-cell reconstitution after alpha-beta-depleted transplantation in children. This clonotype was seen ten or more times. This sample's TCRbeta library carried unique molecular identifier barcodes. TCRdb analysed the PCR reads with MiXCR anew, one entry per CDR3 protein. The sample shows more than 150,000 distinct CDR3 sequences, 13% to 15% of them seen only once. CDR3 length equals 17 residues. Germline CDR1 LGHNA, CDR2 YNFKEQ. V lost 0 bases and J lost 7; bases outside the gene matches: 9. This sequence joins TRBV4-2 and TRBJ2-5; 12 positions agree with TRBD2. This TCR was recovered from a human donor who donated a stem cell graft to a child with acute lymphoblastic leukemia. Sequencing used PBMCs from the stem cell graft donor, obtained from the stem cell graft. The CDR3 nucleotides are TGTGCCAGCAGCCAAGATCCTAGCGGGAGGGCGAGAGGGACCCAGTACTTC. This translates into CASSQDPSGRARGTQYF.